What follows are 22 T cell receptor beta chains derived from one specimen sequenced in a study of technical replicates of blood from a handful of donors. Sequenced by immunoSEQ multiplex PCR; TCRdb stores in-frame clones only, minus some. The top ten hold about 0.4% of the sample, which has approximately 70,000 clones, about 94% seen once. Sequenced input: T cells isolated from PBMCs. These receptors all stem from a human donor in good health.

The gene calls are TRBV19 and TRBJ1-2; 10 bases are shared with TRBD1. The CDR3 extends over 12 amino acids. The V gene end was trimmed by 6 bases and the J gene end by 5 bases; junction bases not matched to a gene: 0. The V gene's germline CDR1 is LNHDA and CDR2 SQIVND (reference sequence). The CDR3 loop reads CASRDRGYGYTF. CDR3 coding DNA: TGTGCCAGTAGGGACAGGGGGTATGGCTACACCTTC.

This chain connects TRBV13 to TRBJ2-1, with TRBD1 identical over 7 bases. Germline-derived CDR1 and CDR2 are PRHDT and FYEKMQ (reference sequence). Trimming at V came to 4 bases and at J to 7 bases, leaving 13 bases not matched to a gene. CDR3 length: 16 amino acids. In DNA form, the CDR3 reads TGTGCCAGCAGCTCACAGACAGGGCCCTATCCAAATGAGCAGTTCTTC. This sequence encodes CASSSQTGPYPNEQFF.

The V and J genes are TRBV20-1 and TRBJ2-7; D not resolved. The germline V gene has CDR1 DFQATT and CDR2 SNEGSKA (reference sequence). With 3 bases removed from V and 5 bases from J, the gap between germline ends came to 8 bases. This CDR3 spans 11 amino acids. CDR3 sequence: CSASNGNEQYF. The CDR3 coding sequence is TGCAGTGCTAGTAACGGTAACGAGCAGTACTTC.

V usage is TRBV4-3 and J usage is TRBJ1-2; possible D gene TRBD1, 6 bases. CDR1 is LGHNA, CDR2 YSLEER, per germline. The length of the CDR3 is 16 residues. V was trimmed by 0 bases and J by 9 bases, leaving 20 bases between them. CDR3 loop: CASSQEVPLQGISYTF. CDR3 in DNA: TGCGCCAGCAGCCAAGAGGTTCCCTTGCAGGGGATAAGCTACACCTTC.

The chain joins TRBV6-5 to TRBJ1-3; a weak D match, TRBD1 (6 bases). Germline V gene sequence: CDR1 MNHEY, CDR2 SVGAGI. V lost 4 bases to trimming and J lost 1 base, with 14 bases between them. This CDR3 is 16 amino acids long. The chain's CDR3 is CASSSLSGVSGNTIYF. The CDR3, as DNA: TGTGCCAGCAGTTCCCTATCAGGGGTATCTGGAAACACCATATATTTT.

The chain has TRBV5-4 and TRBJ2-1; tentative D call: TRBD1 (6 bases). Germline loops: CDR1 SGHNT, CDR2 YYREEE (reference sequence). Trimming removed 3 bases from V and 15 bases from J, with 19 bases in between. CDR3 length: 13 amino acids. The CDR3 nucleotides are TGTGCCAGCAGCTGGGTTGGGGGCCTGGGGCTGTTCTTC. Translating it yields CASSWVGGLGLFF.

J is TRBJ1-1 and V is TRBV2; no clear D. The germline CDR1 and CDR2 sequences are SNHLY and FYNNEI. V lost 8 bases to trimming and J lost 5 bases, with 15 bases between them. The CDR3 spans 13 residues. CDR3 sequence: CASFKEAVTEAFF. The CDR3 DNA sequence: TGTGCCAGCTTTAAGGAGGCGGTAACTGAAGCTTTCTTT.

In DNA form, the CDR3 reads TGCAGCGTTGAAGGTGGGGTGGGGCAGGGATATGGCTACACCTTC. The encoded protein is CSVEGGVGQGYGYTF. The chain is built from TRBV29-1 and TRBJ1-2; weak D call: TRBD1 (5 bases). V was cut by 1 base and J by 5 bases, with 17 bases left in between. Germline CDR1 SQVTM, CDR2 ANQGSEA. The CDR3 loop spans 15 amino acids.

The gene calls are TRBV7-8 and TRBJ2-7; D is uncertain. V was cut by 2 bases and J by 5 bases, with 28 bases left in between. The CDR3 spans 19 residues. CDR1 and CDR2 from the germline V gene are SGHVS and FQNEAQ. CDR3 sequence (DNA): TGTGCCAGCAGCTTATTTTCCCCCTTACTATCAAACCCTAGGAACGAGCAGTACTTC. Amino acids: CASSLFSPLLSNPRNEQYF.

The chain is built from TRBV4-3 and TRBJ1-5; 8 bases are shared with TRBD1. With 0 bases clipped from V and 6 bases from J, the junction kept 7 bases outside the gene matches. CDR1 is LGHNA, CDR2 YSLEER, per germline. CDR3 size: 16 residues. The CDR3 is CASSQDVSGGFQPQHF. CDR3 nucleotides: TGCGCCAGCAGCCAAGACGTTTCAGGGGGCTTTCAGCCCCAGCATTTT.

The J gene is TRBJ2-7, the V gene TRBV7-3; TRBD2 matches 7 bases. Germline values: CDR1 SGHTA, CDR2 FQGTGA. This CDR3 spans 14 amino acids. Germline trimming cut 5 bases from V and 2 bases from J; bases unmatched to any gene: 6. This CDR3 reads CASSASGATYEQYF. The CDR3 bases are TGTGCCAGCAGCGCCAGCGGGGCGACCTACGAGCAGTACTTC.

The rearrangement joins TRBV30 to TRBJ2-7; 10 bases agree with TRBD1. CDR3 length equals 13 residues. Germline lookup yields CDR1 GTSNPN and CDR2 SVGIG (reference sequence). With 8 bases clipped from V and 5 bases from J, the junction kept 9 bases outside the gene matches. The chain's CDR3 is CAARTGGRDEQYF. DNA of the CDR3: TGTGCCGCCAGGACAGGGGGTAGAGACGAGCAGTACTTC.

This clone was found once. The rearrangement joins TRBV11-2 to TRBJ2-7, with 7 nucleotides matching TRBD2. There are 15 residues in the CDR3. Germline values: CDR1 SGHAT, CDR2 FQNNGV. After removal of 3 bases from V and 1 base from J, the junction contained 6 bases not matched to a gene. The DNA of the CDR3 is TGTGCCAGCAGCTTTTTTAGCGGGTTGTCCTACGAGCAGTACTTC. This gives the protein CASSFFSGLSYEQYF.

J is TRBJ2-7 and V is TRBV11-2; 7 bases agree with TRBD2. With 1 base clipped from V and 3 bases from J, the junction kept 3 bases outside the gene matches. Looked up from germline, CDR1 is SGHAT and CDR2 is FQNNGV. The CDR3 has 14 residues. The CDR3 protein is CASSLAREGYEQYF. The DNA of the CDR3 is TGTGCCAGCAGCTTAGCCAGGGAGGGCTACGAGCAGTACTTC.

CDR3 bases: TGCAGCGTTCTTAGGACAGTTGAAGCTTTCTTT. Its translation: CSVLRTVEAFF. V and J are TRBV29-1 and TRBJ1-1, with a weak D call TRBD1 (6 bases). Trimming left V 5 bases short and J 7 bases short, with 11 bases between. The CDR3 runs 11 residues. Looked up from germline, CDR1 is SQVTM and CDR2 is ANQGSEA.

CDR3 amino acids: CASSLAGGTNEKLFF. The CDR3 bases are TGTGCCAGCAGTTTAGCCGGGGGAACTAATGAAAAACTGTTTTTT. V and J are TRBV28 and TRBJ1-4; maybe TRBD1 (5 bases). V was clipped by 2 bases and J by 1 base, with 8 bases between them. The CDR3 totals 15 residues. Germline CDR1 is MDHEN and CDR2 is SYDVKM. The complete variable domain, with remaining parts taken from reference TRBV28 and TRBJ1-4, reads DVKVTQSSRYLVKRTGEKVFLECVQDMDHENMFWYRQDPGLGLRLIYFSYDVKMKEKGDIPEGYSVSREKKERFSLILESASTNQTSMYLCASSLAGGTNEKLFFGSGTQLSVL.

The J gene is TRBJ2-2, the V gene TRBV4-3; D is possibly TRBD2 (5 bases). Trimming left V 0 bases short and J 3 bases short, with 14 bases between. Germline V gives CDR1 LGHNA, CDR2 YSLEER. The CDR3 length is 17 residues. DNA for the CDR3: TGCGCCAGCAGCCAAGAAATTTCGGGGATGGACACCGGGGAGCTGTTTTTT. Its protein is CASSQEISGMDTGELFF.

This rearrangement joins TRBV7-9 to TRBJ2-2; 9 bases align to TRBD1. This CDR3 comprises 15 residues. Germline V CDR1 and CDR2: SEHNR, FQNEAQ (reference sequence). V shed 6 bases and J 4 bases; nucleotides not matched to a gene: 6. The CDR3 nucleotides are TGTGCCAGCAGTGCAAGGACAGGGGTCACCGGGGAGCTGTTTTTT. Translating it yields CASSARTGVTGELFF.

The rearrangement joins TRBV27 to TRBJ2-7; TRBD2 agrees at 8 bases. CDR1 MNHEY and CDR2 SMNVEV come from the germline V gene (reference sequence). After removal of 2 bases from V and 2 bases from J, the junction contained 2 bases not matched to a gene. The CDR3 runs 14 residues. The DNA for the CDR3 is TGTGCCAGCAGTTTAGGGCGGGGGGCCTACGAGCAGTACTTC. This gives the protein CASSLGRGAYEQYF.

The chain is built from TRBV29-1 and TRBJ1-1; D not certain. Germline V lookup: CDR1 SQVTM, CDR2 ANQGSEA. The CDR3 length is 12 residues. Trimming removed 3 bases from V and 4 bases from J, with 9 bases in between. Here the CDR3 reads CSVDEGSTEAFF. In DNA, the CDR3 is TGCAGCGTTGATGAGGGAAGCACTGAAGCTTTCTTT.

The genes are TRBV5-1 and TRBJ2-2; 9 nucleotides line up with TRBD2. The CDR3 is 14 amino acids. Germline trimming cut 4 bases from V and 5 bases from J; bases unmatched to any gene: 3. Per germline, CDR1 SGHRS and CDR2 YFSETQ. In nucleotides, the CDR3 is TGCGCCAGCAGCCAGGCGGGGGGGACCGGGGAGCTGTTTTTT. Its protein product is CASSQAGGTGELFF.

This clone was seen once. The chain has TRBV7-8 and TRBJ1-1; 7 nucleotides line up with TRBD1. The CDR3 runs 14 residues. Germline V gene lookup returns CDR1 SGHVS and CDR2 FQNEAQ. V shed 0 bases and J 11 bases; nucleotides not matched to a gene: 9. CDR3: CASSLAQGVVKAFF. CDR3 coding DNA: TGTGCCAGCAGCTTAGCGCAGGGGGTGGTGAAGGCTTTCTTT.